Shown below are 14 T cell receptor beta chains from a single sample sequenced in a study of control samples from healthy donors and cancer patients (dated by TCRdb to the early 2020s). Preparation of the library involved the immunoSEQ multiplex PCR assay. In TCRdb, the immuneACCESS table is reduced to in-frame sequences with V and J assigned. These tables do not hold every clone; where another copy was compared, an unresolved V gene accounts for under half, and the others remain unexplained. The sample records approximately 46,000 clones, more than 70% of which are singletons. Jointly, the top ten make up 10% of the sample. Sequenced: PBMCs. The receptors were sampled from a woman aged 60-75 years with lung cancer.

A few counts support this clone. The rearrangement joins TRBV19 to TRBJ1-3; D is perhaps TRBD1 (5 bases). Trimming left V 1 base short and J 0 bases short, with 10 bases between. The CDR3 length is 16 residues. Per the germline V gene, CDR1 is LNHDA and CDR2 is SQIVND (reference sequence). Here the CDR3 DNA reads TGTGCCAGTAGTATAGGCCGGACAAGCTCTGGAAACACCATATATTTT. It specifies CASSIGRTSSGNTIYF. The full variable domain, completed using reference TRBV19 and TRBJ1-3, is DGGITQSPKYLFRKEGQNVTLSCEQNLNHDAMYWYRQDPGQGLRLIYYSQIVNDFQKGDIAEGYSVSREKKESFPLTVTSAQKNPTAFYLCASSIGRTSSGNTIYFGEGSWLTVV.

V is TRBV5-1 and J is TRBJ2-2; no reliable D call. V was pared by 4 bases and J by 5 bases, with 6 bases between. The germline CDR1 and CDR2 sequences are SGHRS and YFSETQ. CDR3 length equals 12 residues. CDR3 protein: CASSERTGELFF. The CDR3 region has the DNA TGCGCCAGCAGCGAGAGGACCGGGGAGCTGTTTTTT.

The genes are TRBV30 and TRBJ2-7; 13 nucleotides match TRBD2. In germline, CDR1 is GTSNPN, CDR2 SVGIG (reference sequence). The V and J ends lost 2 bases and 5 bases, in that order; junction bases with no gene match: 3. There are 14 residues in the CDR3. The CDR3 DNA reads TGTGCCTGGAGTCCCGGACTAGCGGGAGACGAGCAGTACTTC. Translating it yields CAWSPGLAGDEQYF.

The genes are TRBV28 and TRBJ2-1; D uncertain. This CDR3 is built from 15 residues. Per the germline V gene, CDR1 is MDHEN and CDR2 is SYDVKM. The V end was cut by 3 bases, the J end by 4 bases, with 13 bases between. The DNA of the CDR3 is TGTGCCAGCAGTTTCGGGCAGGCGTTATACAATGAGCAGTTCTTC. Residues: CASSFGQALYNEQFF.

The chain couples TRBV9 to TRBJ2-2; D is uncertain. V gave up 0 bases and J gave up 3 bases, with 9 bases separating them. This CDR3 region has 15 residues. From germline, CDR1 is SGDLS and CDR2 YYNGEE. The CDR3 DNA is TGTGCCAGCAGCGTAGGGGTGGCCCACACCGGGGAGCTGTTTTTT. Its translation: CASSVGVAHTGELFF.

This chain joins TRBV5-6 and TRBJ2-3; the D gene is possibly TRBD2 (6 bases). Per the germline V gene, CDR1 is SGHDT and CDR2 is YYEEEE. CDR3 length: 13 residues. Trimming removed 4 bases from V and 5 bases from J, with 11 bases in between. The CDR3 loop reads CASSPGSLDTQYF. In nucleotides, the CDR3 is TGTGCCAGCAGCCCCGGGAGCTTAGATACGCAGTATTTT. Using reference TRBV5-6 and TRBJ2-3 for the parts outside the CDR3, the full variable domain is DAGVTQSPTHLIKTRGQQVTLRCSPKSGHDTVSWYQQALGQGPQFIFQYYEEEERQRGNFPDRFSGHQFPNYSSELNVNALLLGDSALYLCASSPGSLDTQYFGPGTRLTVL.

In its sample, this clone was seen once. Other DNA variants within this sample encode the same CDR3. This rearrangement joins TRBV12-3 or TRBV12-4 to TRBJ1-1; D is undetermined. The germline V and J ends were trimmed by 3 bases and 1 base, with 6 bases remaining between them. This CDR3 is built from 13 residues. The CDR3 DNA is TGTGCCAGCAGTTTTGGTGGGAACACTGAAGCTTTCTTT. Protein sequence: CASSFGGNTEAFF.

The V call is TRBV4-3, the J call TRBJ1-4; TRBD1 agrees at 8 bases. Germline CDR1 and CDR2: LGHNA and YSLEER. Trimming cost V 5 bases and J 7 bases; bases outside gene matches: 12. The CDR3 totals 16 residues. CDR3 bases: TGCGCCAGCAGCTACCTGCGGACAGGGAGGAGTGAAAAACTGTTTTTT. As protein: CASSYLRTGRSEKLFF.

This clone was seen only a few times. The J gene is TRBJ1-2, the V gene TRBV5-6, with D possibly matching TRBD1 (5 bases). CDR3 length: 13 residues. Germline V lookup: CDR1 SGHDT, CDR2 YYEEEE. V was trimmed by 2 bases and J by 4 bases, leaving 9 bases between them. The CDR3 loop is CASSFFQGYGYTF. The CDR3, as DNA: TGTGCCAGCAGCTTTTTCCAGGGCTATGGCTACACCTTC.

The DNA of the CDR3 is TGCAGCGCCGAGAGGGGGGCGGATGGCTACACCTTC. Translated: CSAERGADGYTF. The chain is built from TRBV29-1 and TRBJ1-2, with D possibly TRBD1 on 6 matching bases. The CDR3 runs 12 residues. CDR1 SQVTM and CDR2 ANQGSEA come from the germline V gene. The V and J ends lost 7 bases and 6 bases respectively, with 15 bases between them. The full variable domain, rest sourced from reference TRBV29-1 and TRBJ1-2, is SAVISQKPSRDICQRGTSLTIQCQVDSQVTMMFWYRQQPGQSLTLIATANQGSEATYESGFVIDKFPISRPNLTFSTLTVSNMSPEDSSIYLCSAERGADGYTFGSGTRLTVV.

CDR3 sequence (DNA): TGTGCCACCAGTCAGGCGGCCCAAGAGACCCAGTACTTC. Protein product: CATSQAAQETQYF. The genes are TRBV24-1 and TRBJ2-5; no definite D call. Trimming pared 6 bases from V and 1 base from J, leaving 8 bases between. The CDR3 is made up of 13 amino acids. Germline V gene sequence: CDR1 KGHDR, CDR2 SFDVKD.

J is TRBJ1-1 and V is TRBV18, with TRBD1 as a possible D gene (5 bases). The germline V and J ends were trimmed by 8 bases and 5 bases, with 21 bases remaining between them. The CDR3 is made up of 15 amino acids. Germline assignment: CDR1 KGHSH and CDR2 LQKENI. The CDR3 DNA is TGTGCCAGCCATAACGGGGGATCGCGCGTGACTGAAGCTTTCTTT. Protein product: CASHNGGSRVTEAFF.

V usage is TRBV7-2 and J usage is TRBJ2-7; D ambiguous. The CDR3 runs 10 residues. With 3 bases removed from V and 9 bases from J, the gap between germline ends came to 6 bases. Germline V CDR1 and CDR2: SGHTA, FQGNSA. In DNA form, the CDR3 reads TGTGCCAGCAGCTTTACTCCGCAGTACTTC. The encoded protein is CASSFTPQYF.

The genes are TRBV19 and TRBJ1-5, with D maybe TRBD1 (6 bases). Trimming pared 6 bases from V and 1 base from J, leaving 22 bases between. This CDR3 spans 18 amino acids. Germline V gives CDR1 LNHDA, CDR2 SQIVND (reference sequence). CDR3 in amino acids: CASRRGITGQGSNQPQHF. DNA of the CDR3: TGTGCCAGTAGAAGGGGAATAACAGGGCAAGGGAGCAATCAGCCCCAGCATTTT.